This section outlines one T cell receptor (beta chain) sequence together with its context. This clonotype was found many times. This clone's antigen is unknown. Base qualities are not at hand, and no much larger clone is one base apart. Ophthalmopathy patients had moderately to severely active disease, with a Clinical Activity Score of 3 or more, a NOSPECS grade of 4 or more, and a disease duration of less than 3 months. Any patient with an uncontrolled infection, another autoimmune disease, pregnancy or lactation was excluded. Clinical symptoms, serum thyroxine and TRAb, thyroid ultrasound, and orbital computed tomography formed the basis for the diagnoses. PBMCs were separated from 8 to 10 ml of fresh peripheral blood using Ficoll-Paque density gradient centrifugation. Total RNA was extracted using Trizol reagent, and RNA quality was assessed on an Agilent 2100 Bioanalyzer. The junction carries 11 bases between V and J, which are trimmed by 4 bases and 5 bases respectively. There are 13 amino acids in the CDR3, from cysteine to phenylalanine inclusive. CDR3 DNA only is kept here, 39 bases in frame from base 1. CDR1 and CDR2 were assigned from the germline V gene as LGHNA and YSLEER.

This sample is part of a study of T cells in Graves' hyperthyroidism and ophthalmopathy (dated by TCRdb to the late 2010s). For context, the study as a whole: Peripheral blood was sampled at the time of initial diagnosis, prior to any treatment. To identify distinguishing TCR V-J signatures, a discovery cohort of about 100 patients was used, comprising 40 to 45 with Graves' ophthalmopathy and some 60 with stable Graves' hyperthyroidism. The 95 to 100 discovery patients were randomly split 7:3 into training and test sets. Following sampling, methimazole starting at 30 mg daily was given to hyperthyroidism patients, and high-dose intravenous methylprednisolone was given to ophthalmopathy patients. The study also compared thyroid tissue and blood T-cell repertoires from a handful of Graves' hyperthyroidism patients. TCR Vbeta CDR3 sequencing of 120 to 150 peripheral blood samples (fewer than 45 ophthalmopathy, 70 to 85 hyperthyroidism and approximately 17 progressor patients) is reported in the paper. Whether ophthalmopathy could be predicted prospectively was tested in an independent validation cohort made up of roughly 20 hyperthyroidism patients plus 17 patients who later progressed to ophthalmopathy. Results and caveats for the whole study, not just this receptor: Sample size was not statistically predetermined, and blinding of investigators to group allocation was not performed. Blood samples also contained most of the expanded thyroid clonotypes (frequency above 0.001), which suggests that blood repertoires may reflect thyroid immune responses. Ophthalmopathy was separated from stable hyperthyroidism by a 13 V-J signature model, with roughly 88% sensitivity and about 81% specificity obtained in cross-validation and 80%/75% obtained in testing. In validation, the model predicted progression to ophthalmopathy with around 71% sensitivity and less than 80% specificity, a median of about 6.7 months before onset.

TCR beta CDR3 regions were amplified from RNA transcripts. The first round of RT-PCR for the TCR CDR3 was performed with the HTBI primer set and the Qiagen OneStep RT-PCR kit. A second multiplex PCR round built the libraries, followed by size selection and purification. Sequencing of the libraries was done on an Illumina HiSeq2000 using paired-end 100 bp reads. The authors' pipeline ran thus. SOAPnuke was used to process the raw data, with reads discarded if the reads contained adapters or uncalled bases, had a mean Phred below 15, or lacked an exact constant-primer or identifier match. High-quality paired reads were merged using COPE v1.2.5, and each unique nucleotide sequence was defined as a clonotype. MiTCR v1.1 was used to align the clonotypes against IMGT TRBV, TRBD and TRBJ reference segments. Only V-J combinations with frequency above 0.0001, covering about 99% of repertoires, were analysed. A TCS score was defined as the ratio between F50 (clonal expansion) and ExV (chaos), using BLOSUM62-based TCRdist between CDR3 peptides within each V-J. Welch's t-statistics and random forest reduced approximately 520 V-J features to 13, which were used in a naive Bayes classifier (R e1071). TCRdb cleaned the public reads at Q25 with fastp, built clones with MiXCR and kept in-frame beta chains. All rows with the same CDR3 protein become a single entry with the most common DNA and genes. TCRdb, not the original authors, processed these V and J calls. The sample table lists 250,000 to 300,000 distinct CDR3 sequences, over 15% of them with a count of one. The top ten constitute roughly 50% of the sample.

The specimen sequenced was blood. The chain couples TRBV4-3 to TRBJ2-5; no confident D gene assignment can be made. The TCR comes from a woman in her sixties with Graves' ophthalmopathy. At the DNA level, the sequence is TGCGCCAGCAGCCTGAGTAGTATGGAGACCCAGTACTTC. This codes for CASSLSSMETQYF.